The T cell receptor (beta chain) under discussion was sequenced for a study of T-cell memory formation after mild COVID-19. Points from the study as a whole: Pre-infection memory held some responding clones, suggesting pre-existing cross-reactive T cells responded.

Comment on this clonotype: Its specificity is not known.

TCRdb called the 5' RACE reads again in MiXCR, with one record for every CDR3 protein. The table lists about 340,000 distinct CDR3 sequences, roughly 21% of them singletons. This CDR3 is built from 16 residues. Germline V gene lookup returns CDR1 KGHDR and CDR2 SFDVKD. Trimming took off 0 bases at V and 4 bases at J, with 13 bases between the two ends. This TCR was sampled from an adult woman who had mild COVID-19 (a few samples of this study predate the infection). Cell type and time point are not known. Material for sequencing was PBMCs or a T cell subset sorted from them (not recorded which). The chain combines TRBV24-1 with TRBJ2-3, with D maybe TRBD2 (6 bases). The CDR3 DNA is TGTGCCACCAGTGATTTGTCGGGAGCCTCCCCAGATACGCAGTATTTT. As protein: CATSDLSGASPDTQYF.